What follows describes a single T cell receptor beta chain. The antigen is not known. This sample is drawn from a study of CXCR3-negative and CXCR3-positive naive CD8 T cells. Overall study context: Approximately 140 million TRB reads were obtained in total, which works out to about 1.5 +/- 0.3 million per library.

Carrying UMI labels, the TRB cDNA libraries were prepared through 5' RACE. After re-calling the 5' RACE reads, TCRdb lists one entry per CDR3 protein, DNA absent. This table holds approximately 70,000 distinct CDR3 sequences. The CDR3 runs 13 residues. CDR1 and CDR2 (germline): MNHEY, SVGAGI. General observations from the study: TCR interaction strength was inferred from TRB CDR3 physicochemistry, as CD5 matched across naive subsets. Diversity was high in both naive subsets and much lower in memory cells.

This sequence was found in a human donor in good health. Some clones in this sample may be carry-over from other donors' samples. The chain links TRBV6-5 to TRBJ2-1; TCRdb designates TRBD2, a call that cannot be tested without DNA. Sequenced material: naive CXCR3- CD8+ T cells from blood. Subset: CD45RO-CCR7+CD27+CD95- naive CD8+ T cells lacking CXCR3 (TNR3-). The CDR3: CASSYGFEGEQFF.